Given below is one T cell receptor beta chain in context. These data are taken from a study of cytomegalovirus exposure and HLA in healthy donors. Use of 60 Vbeta and 13 Jbeta primers characterized the PCR. TCRdb's copy holds only in-frame clones and misses some; the assay was immunoSEQ multiplex PCR. The sample yields 95,000 to 110,000 clones, roughly 72% seen once. The CDR3 spans 13 residues. V lost 2 bases to trimming and J lost 3 bases, with 7 bases between them. Germline V lookup: CDR1 SNHLY, CDR2 FYNNEI. This clonotype originated in a woman aged 18 to 35 in good health and CMV-seropositive. The material sequenced was PBMCs. The chain combines TRBV2 with TRBJ1-2; D gene uncertain. The CDR3 loop is CASSETRYYGYTF. CDR3 DNA: TGTGCCAGCAGTGAAACCCGGTACTATGGCTACACCTTC.